Shown below are 21 T cell receptor beta chains from a single sample sequenced in a study of cytomegalovirus exposure and HLA in healthy donors (dated by TCRdb to the late 2010s). The protocol used for the library was the immunoSEQ multiplex PCR assay. A mixture of 60 forward primers for TCR Vbeta segments and 13 reverse primers for TCR Jbeta segments was used in the multiplex PCR. Held by TCRdb, this immuneACCESS table contains in-frame sequences only and omits some clones. Under half of the omission traces to an unresolved V gene where checked; the cause of the rest is unknown. This specimen's table enumerates around 140,000 clones. The top ten constitute 0.96% of the sample. Source material: PBMCs. The receptor set was obtained from a male donor in good health and CMV-seronegative.

V gene TRBV5-1 combines with J gene TRBJ2-1; 7 nucleotides line up with TRBD1. The CDR3 is made up of 15 amino acids. CDR1 is SGHRS, CDR2 YFSETQ, per germline. With V trimmed by 5 bases and J by 0 bases, 5 bases remained unmatched. The CDR3 spells CASRSGQTSYNEQFF. The CDR3 DNA reads TGCGCCAGCAGATCGGGACAGACCTCCTACAATGAGCAGTTCTTC.

The V gene is TRBV5-1, the J gene TRBJ2-5; tentative D call: TRBD2 (5 bases). In germline, CDR1 is SGHRS, CDR2 YFSETQ. There are 15 residues in the CDR3. V was clipped by 4 bases and J by 4 bases, with 17 bases between them. Written as DNA, the CDR3 is TGCGCCAGCAGCGGAGAGGTCCCACTAGGAGAGACCCAGTACTTC. Translating it yields CASSGEVPLGETQYF. Full variable domain (remainder filled in from reference TRBV5-1 and TRBJ2-5): KAGVTQTPRYLIKTRGQQVTLSCSPISGHRSVSWYQQTPGQGLQFLFEYFSETQRNKGNFPGRFSGRQFSNSRSEMNVSTLELGDSALYLCASSGEVPLGETQYFGPGTRLLVL.

The gene calls are TRBV19 and TRBJ2-7, with 10 nucleotides matching TRBD2. With V trimmed by 3 bases and J by 4 bases, 9 bases remained unmatched. Per germline, CDR1 LNHDA and CDR2 SQIVND (reference sequence). The CDR3 is 16 amino acids. CDR3 loop: CASSIRAGGPLYEQYF. The CDR3 coding sequence is TGTGCCAGTAGTATCAGAGCGGGAGGGCCATTATACGAGCAGTACTTC. The full variable domain, in which reference TRBV19 and TRBJ2-7 provide the parts outside the CDR3, is DGGITQSPKYLFRKEGQNVTLSCEQNLNHDAMYWYRQDPGQGLRLIYYSQIVNDFQKGDIAEGYSVSREKKESFPLTVTSAQKNPTAFYLCASSIRAGGPLYEQYFGPGTRLTVT.

The rearrangement joins TRBV5-6 to TRBJ2-3, with 10 bases that match TRBD1. V trimming: 5 bases; J trimming: 3 bases; junction bases outside the gene matches: 6. CDR1 and CDR2 from the germline V gene are SGHDT and YYEEEE. The CDR3 has 15 amino acids. CDR3 sequence (DNA): TGTGCCAGCAGTCATCGACAGGGGGCAACAGATACGCAGTATTTT. It yields the protein CASSHRQGATDTQYF.

The chain carries TRBV2 and TRBJ2-1; 7 nucleotides agree with TRBD2. J lost 0 bases, V lost 8 bases, and 1 base had no gene match. This CDR3 has 13 amino acids. CDR1 and CDR2 from the germline V gene are SNHLY and FYNNEI. The CDR3 DNA reads as TGTGCCAGCCGGGACTACTCCTACAATGAGCAGTTCTTC. Translation: CASRDYSYNEQFF. Combining the CDR3 with reference TRBV2 and TRBJ2-1 gives the whole variable domain EPEVTQTPSHQVTQMGQEVILRCVPISNHLYFYWYRQILGQKVEFLVSFYNNEISEKSEIFDDQFSVERPDGSNFTLKIRSTKLEDSAMYFCASRDYSYNEQFFGPGTRLTVL.

This chain connects TRBV6-1 to TRBJ1-2, with unresolved D. The germline gives CDR1 MNHNS, CDR2 SASEGT. Trimming removed 5 bases at V and 1 base at J, with 8 bases between. The CDR3 length is 13 residues. The CDR3 spells CASSIQNNYGYTF. The DNA of the CDR3 is TGTGCCAGCAGTATACAAAATAACTATGGCTACACCTTC.

The rearrangement links TRBV30 to TRBJ2-5; D is ambiguous. The J call may be mistaken, given a closer DNA end match to TRBJ2-7. Germline CDR1 is GTSNPN and CDR2 is SVGIG (reference sequence). The CDR3 covers 11 residues. CDR3 region: CAWSPRYEQYF. Here the CDR3 DNA reads TGTGCCTGGTCACCTCGCTACGAGCAGTACTTC.

The gene calls are TRBV27 and TRBJ1-5; TRBD1 might be the D (5 bases). There are 15 residues in the CDR3. With 0 bases removed from V and 3 bases from J, the gap between germline ends came to 9 bases. CDR1 and CDR2 from the germline V gene are MNHEY and SMNVEV (reference sequence). As DNA, the CDR3 is TGTGCCAGCAGTTTATCCACAGGTTACAATCAGCCCCAGCATTTT. This sequence encodes CASSLSTGYNQPQHF.

The chain links TRBV29-1 to TRBJ2-5; D might be TRBD2 (6 bases). V was pared by 4 bases and J by 7 bases, with 16 bases between. The CDR3 sequence is 13 residues long. The V gene's germline CDR1 is SQVTM and CDR2 ANQGSEA. Written as DNA, the CDR3 is TGCAGCGTTGGGGGGGTATTAGGAGGGACCCAGTACTTC. It encodes CSVGGVLGGTQYF.

This chain links TRBV5-5 with TRBJ2-2, with D tentatively TRBD1 (5 bases). V was trimmed by 2 bases and J by 1 base, leaving 9 bases between them. The CDR3 is made up of 15 amino acids. Germline loops: CDR1 SGHKS, CDR2 YYEKEE (reference sequence). CDR3 nucleotides: TGTGCCAGCAGCTTATATCAGGGGAACACCGGGGAGCTGTTTTTT. Encoded protein: CASSLYQGNTGELFF.

V and J are TRBV5-6 and TRBJ1-5; 8 bases are a match to TRBD1. This CDR3 spans 16 amino acids. J was trimmed by 6 bases and V by 0 bases; bases with no gene match: 8. Germline-derived CDR1 and CDR2 are SGHDT and YYEEEE. For the CDR3, the DNA is TGTGCCAGCAGCTTGGGGGTCAGGGGGCTCGGTCAGCCCCAGCATTTT. Residues: CASSLGVRGLGQPQHF.

The CDR3 protein is CAVNSLMNTEAFF. The CDR3 region has the DNA TGTGCCGTAAACAGCCTCATGAACACTGAAGCTTTCTTT. The rearrangement joins TRBV19 to TRBJ1-1; D is unclear. CDR1 and CDR2 from the germline V gene are LNHDA and SQIVND (reference sequence). The germline V and J ends were trimmed by 11 bases and 0 bases, with 13 bases remaining between them. The CDR3 runs 13 residues.

The chain links TRBV19 to TRBJ1-1; 8 bases align to TRBD1. The junction had 6 bases not matched to a gene; V was cut back by 7 bases and J by 5 bases. The CDR3 totals 13 residues. CDR1 is LNHDA and CDR2 is SQIVND in the germline V gene (reference sequence). CDR3 bases: TGTGCCAGTATCCTACAGGGGGTGACTGAAGCTTTCTTT. Its translation: CASILQGVTEAFF.

This chain uses TRBV6-1 with TRBJ1-5; TRBD1 is a possible D gene (5 bases). Per germline, CDR1 MNHNS and CDR2 SASEGT. CDR3 length: 15 residues. V gave up 2 bases and J gave up 6 bases, with 14 bases separating them. The CDR3 spells CASSESPGLGQPQHF. The CDR3 nucleotides read TGTGCCAGCAGTGAATCGCCAGGGTTGGGTCAGCCCCAGCATTTT.

The chain links TRBV2 to TRBJ2-3, with TRBD2 matching 8 bases. This CDR3 region has 16 residues. CDR1 is SNHLY, CDR2 FYNNEI, per germline. Unmatched junction bases numbered 10, after V lost 6 bases and J lost 2 bases. CDR3 DNA sequence: TGTGCCAGCAGCCCCTTGCGGGGGGCCCTCACAGATACGCAGTATTTT. Protein: CASSPLRGALTDTQYF.

The chain has TRBV30 and TRBJ2-7, with 8 bases lining up with TRBD2. Germline lookup yields CDR1 GTSNPN and CDR2 SVGIG (reference sequence). V shed 3 bases and J 4 bases; nucleotides not matched to a gene: 5. CDR3 size: 13 residues. The CDR3 is CAWRGTSIYEQYF. The CDR3 coding sequence is TGTGCCTGGAGAGGGACTAGTATATACGAGCAGTACTTC.

Here the CDR3 reads CATSRHPGPRVGTDTQYF. The CDR3 bases are TGTGCCACCAGCAGACATCCAGGGCCCAGGGTCGGCACAGATACGCAGTATTTT. The J gene is TRBJ2-3, the V gene TRBV15, with TRBD1 as a possible D gene (5 bases). Germline CDR1 reads LNHNV; CDR2 reads YYDKDF (reference sequence). The length of the CDR3 is 18 residues. V lost 2 bases and J lost 1, with 19 bases in between. The whole variable domain, remainder taken from reference TRBV15 and TRBJ2-3, is DAMVIQNPRYQVTQFGKPVTLSCSQTLNHNVMYWYQQKSSQAPKLLFHYYDKDFNNEADTPDNFQSRRPNTSFCFLDIRSPGLGDTAMYLCATSRHPGPRVGTDTQYFGPGTRLTVL.

The chain employs TRBV5-6 and TRBJ2-3; 11 bases agree with TRBD2. Germline V lookup: CDR1 SGHDT, CDR2 YYEEEE. This CDR3 region has 15 residues. With V trimmed by 4 bases and J by 4 bases, 5 bases remained unmatched. The CDR3 DNA sequence: TGTGCCAGCAGCGTCACTAGCGGGAGAGCAGATACGCAGTATTTT. It specifies CASSVTSGRADTQYF.

The chain links TRBV7-2 to TRBJ2-3; TRBD1 is a possible D gene (5 bases). The CDR3 has 12 residues. Germline V gene sequence: CDR1 SGHTA, CDR2 FQGNSA. The V end lost 5 bases, the J end lost 6 bases, and 9 bases lay between the germline ends. CDR3 loop: CASSPGSDTQYF. As DNA, the CDR3 is TGTGCCAGCAGCCCAGGGTCGGATACGCAGTATTTT. Looking up the rest from reference TRBV7-2 and TRBJ2-3 gives the full variable domain: GAGVSQSPSNKVTEKGKDVELRCDPISGHTALYWYRQSLGQGLEFLIYFQGNSAPDKSGLPSDRFSAERTGGSVSTLTIQRTQQEDSAVYLCASSPGSDTQYFGPGTRLTVL.

The chain is built from TRBV28 and TRBJ1-5, with TRBD1 identical over 10 bases. V lost 4 bases to trimming and J lost 7 bases; unmatched junction nucleotides: 7. CDR3 size: 15 residues. Germline assignment: CDR1 MDHEN and CDR2 SYDVKM. The DNA for the CDR3 is TGTGCCAGCAGTTCGCTCGACAGGGGGCGGCAGCCCCAGCATTTT. It yields the protein CASSSLDRGRQPQHF. Filled out from reference TRBV28 and TRBJ1-5, the complete variable domain reads DVKVTQSSRYLVKRTGEKVFLECVQDMDHENMFWYRQDPGLGLRLIYFSYDVKMKEKGDIPEGYSVSREKKERFSLILESASTNQTSMYLCASSSLDRGRQPQHFGDGTRLSIL.

The chain combines TRBV6-1 with TRBJ1-3; 7 bases align to TRBD1. The V gene end was trimmed by 0 bases and the J gene end by 2 bases; junction bases not matched to a gene: 13. CDR1 and CDR2 (germline): MNHNS, SASEGT. The CDR3 consists of 19 residues. CDR3 nucleotides: TGTGCCAGCAGTGAAGCAGCCGGAATGACGGACAGGACTGGAAACACCATATATTTT. This encodes CASSEAAGMTDRTGNTIYF.